This TCR beta chain originates from a study of molecular identifiers for immune sequencing clone quantification. Only a few counts were recorded for this clonotype. What it binds is unknown. A much bigger clone sits one base away, suggesting this may be a read error. Whole-study findings and limits: Whereas clones above 20 RNA copies held under 1% of naive-cell molecules, they held over 97% of effector molecules. Identical TCR molecules sharing a barcode could underestimate highly expanded clone sizes.

Previously described methods and listed TCR primers were used for bulk TCR libraries. TCRdb reprocessed the PCR reads with MiXCR, giving one entry per CDR3 protein. The repertoire includes nearly 650,000 distinct CDR3 sequences, about 25% of them detected once, and about 0.84% sits in the top ten. Trimming at V came to 7 bases and at J to 4 bases, leaving 8 bases not matched to a gene. The CDR3 is 14 residues long. The germline V gene encodes CDR1 SQVTM and CDR2 ANQGSEA. This sequence joins TRBV29-1 and TRBJ2-3; 10 bases are shared with TRBD1. Sequencing input: naive CD8+ T cells from blood, with Jurkat cell RNA spiked in. The subset is: FACS-sorted CD8+CD4-CCR7+CD45RA+ naive T cells. This TCR was recovered from a human donor in good health. Some libraries in this study had Jurkat cell RNA spiked in. CDR3 in DNA: TGCAGCGGACTGACAGGGGGCTTCGCAGATACGCAGTATTTT. Protein product: CSGLTGGFADTQYF.